This T cell receptor beta chain derives from a study of identical twins. Study results and caveats: There were fewer insertions in abundant cord blood beta clonotypes, but memory repertoires showed no such pattern. Out-of-frame beta chain sequences displayed weaker excess sharing between twins.

Only healthy Caucasians were enrolled as donors. The CDR3 covers 18 residues. Trimming removed 0 bases from V and 5 bases from J, with 22 bases in between. The germline V gene encodes CDR1 SGDLS and CDR2 YYNGEE. TCRdb re-analysed the 5' RACE reads in MiXCR, keeping a single row per CDR3 protein. The sample lists approximately 620,000 distinct CDR3 sequences; roughly 8% were seen once. For this clonotype: The antigen remains undetermined.

These data were likewise used in another study, on yellow fever vaccine responses in identical twins.

The specimen sequenced was PBMCs. This receptor was identified in a woman under 30 in good health. V gene TRBV9 combines with J gene TRBJ2-3, with D maybe TRBD2 (6 bases). CDR3: CASSVDPSRGALGDTQYF. DNA for the CDR3: TGTGCCAGCAGCGTAGACCCATCCCGCGGGGCTTTGGGAGATACGCAGTATTTT.